Listed here are 32 T cell receptor beta chains from one sample, sequenced in a study of blood T cell repertoires in COVID-19. The assay was immunoSEQ multiplex PCR, and TCRdb's table has in-frame clones only and misses some. Among 150,000 to 200,000 clones, 94% were seen once, and the ten largest hold approximately 0.8%. Sequencing was carried out using peripheral blood. The receptors were gathered from a man younger than 40 with COVID-19, enrolled during active disease.

This chain joins TRBV9 and TRBJ2-3; a possible D gene is TRBD2 (5 bases). The V gene lost 3 bases and the J gene lost 6 bases, with 8 bases spanning the gap. The CDR3 totals 12 residues. Germline-derived CDR1 and CDR2 are SGDLS and YYNGEE. CDR3 amino acids: CASSGGVDTQYF. For the CDR3, the DNA is TGTGCCAGCAGCGGGGGAGTGGATACGCAGTATTTT.

This rearrangement joins TRBV4-1 to TRBJ2-5; 7 nucleotides match TRBD2. The CDR3 loop spans 14 amino acids. Looked up from germline, CDR1 is MGHRA and CDR2 is YSYEKL. V trimming: 0 bases; J trimming: 5 bases; junction bases outside the gene matches: 3. Here the CDR3 DNA reads TGCGCCAGCAGCCAAGAAGCGGGGCTTGAGACCCAGTACTTC. It is translated as CASSQEAGLETQYF.

The chain employs TRBV5-1 and TRBJ1-1; D is perhaps TRBD1 (5 bases). Per the germline V gene, CDR1 is SGHRS and CDR2 is YFSETQ. The CDR3 is 15 residues long. Trimming stripped 2 bases from V and 5 bases from J, with 16 bases between. CDR3 sequence reads: CASSFQGIFGTEAFF. The CDR3 nucleotides read TGCGCCAGCAGCTTTCAGGGAATTTTTGGGACTGAAGCTTTCTTT.

The rearrangement joins TRBV9 to TRBJ1-3; possibly TRBD1 for D (6 bases). The germline gives CDR1 SGDLS, CDR2 YYNGEE. This CDR3 has 15 residues. Between the trimmed V and J ends, which lost 0 bases and 0 bases, there was a span of 7 bases. CDR3 region: CASSVGGGSGNTIYF. The CDR3, as DNA: TGTGCCAGCAGCGTAGGAGGGGGCTCTGGAAACACCATATATTTT.

The V gene is TRBV6-5, the J gene TRBJ2-3; possible D gene TRBD1, 5 bases. Trimming stripped 4 bases from V and 0 bases from J, with 14 bases between. Per the germline V gene, CDR1 is MNHEY and CDR2 is SVGAGI. The CDR3 is 16 residues long. CDR3 coding DNA: TGTGCCAGCAGTTCCCGACAGACTTCTAGCACAGATACGCAGTATTTT. It encodes CASSSRQTSSTDTQYF.

This chain connects TRBV20-1 to TRBJ1-1; a possible D gene is TRBD1 (5 bases). Germline-derived CDR1 and CDR2 are DFQATT and SNEGSKA (reference sequence). This CDR3 has 10 residues. V lost 5 bases to trimming and J lost 5 bases, with 6 bases between them. This chain's CDR3 is CSAAGTEAFF. The CDR3 nucleotides are TGCAGTGCTGCAGGGACTGAAGCTTTCTTT.

The gene calls are TRBV18 and TRBJ1-3, with unresolved D. With 2 bases removed from V and 1 base from J, the gap between germline ends came to 6 bases. Per germline, CDR1 KGHSH and CDR2 LQKENI. This CDR3 has 14 residues. In DNA form, the CDR3 reads TGTGCCAGCTCACCAAATCGGTCTGGAAACACCATATATTTT. It specifies CASSPNRSGNTIYF.

This clone was counted between two and nine times. The rearrangement links TRBV7-3 to TRBJ2-3; tentative D call: TRBD2 (5 bases). From germline, CDR1 is SGHTA and CDR2 FQGTGA. The germline V and J ends were trimmed by 1 base and 0 bases, with 11 bases remaining between them. This CDR3 is built from 16 residues. This CDR3 is CASSLIPAASTDTQYF. CDR3 DNA: TGTGCCAGCAGCTTAATTCCAGCGGCTAGCACAGATACGCAGTATTTT.

This clone was seen a single time. The V call is TRBV4-1, the J call TRBJ1-6; D perhaps matches TRBD1 (5 bases). V lost 8 bases and J 6 bases, leaving 11 bases between the germline ends. CDR1 is MGHRA and CDR2 is YSYEKL in the germline V gene. This CDR3 is 13 amino acids long. The CDR3 DNA reads as TGCGCCAGCGGGTGGGGGGGTAATTCACCCCTCCACTTT. Translating it yields CASGWGGNSPLHF.

V usage is TRBV7-3 and J usage is TRBJ2-3, with a tentative D call TRBD2 (7 bases). Trimming removed 1 base from V and 3 bases from J, with 11 bases in between. This CDR3 comprises 15 residues. In germline, CDR1 is SGHTA, CDR2 FQGTGA. The DNA of the CDR3 is TGTGCCAGCAGCTTAAGGGCGGGGGCGACAGATACGCAGTATTTT. Translated, it gives CASSLRAGATDTQYF. The whole variable domain, remainder taken from reference TRBV7-3 and TRBJ2-3, is GAGVSQTPSNKVTEKGKYVELRCDPISGHTALYWYRQSLGQGPEFLIYFQGTGAADDSGLPNDRFFAVRPEGSVSTLKIQRTERGDSAVYLCASSLRAGATDTQYFGPGTRLTVL.

The chain joins TRBV6-4 to TRBJ1-1; D is perhaps TRBD1 (6 bases). There are 16 residues in the CDR3. Germline assignment: CDR1 MRHNA and CDR2 SNTAGT. V shed 0 bases and J shed 2 bases, with 13 bases lying between them. The CDR3 spells CASSDSAQGPNTEAFF. DNA of the CDR3: TGTGCCAGCAGTGACTCGGCACAGGGCCCAAACACTGAAGCTTTCTTT.

This chain connects TRBV19 to TRBJ1-2, with no clear D. The CDR3 is 16 residues long. In germline, CDR1 is LNHDA, CDR2 SQIVND (reference sequence). Trimming shortened V by 3 bases and J by 0 bases, and 14 bases separated the two germline ends. This CDR3 reads CASSMRDTLSNYGYTF. DNA of the CDR3: TGTGCCAGTAGTATGAGGGATACACTATCTAACTATGGCTACACCTTC.

This clone appeared a few times. The genes are TRBV5-6 and TRBJ2-2, with D possibly matching TRBD2 (7 bases). Germline V gives CDR1 SGHDT, CDR2 YYEEEE. Trimming pared 3 bases from V and 3 bases from J, leaving 12 bases between. This CDR3 contains 15 residues. The CDR3 loop reads CASSSGGLYTGELFF. The CDR3 DNA is TGTGCCAGCAGCTCGGGGGGCCTTTACACCGGGGAGCTGTTTTTT.

The chain uses TRBV7-9 and TRBJ1-1; 7 positions match TRBD1. In germline, CDR1 is SEHNR, CDR2 FQNEAQ (reference sequence). This CDR3 is 11 amino acids long. After removal of 1 base from V and 10 bases from J, the junction contained 0 bases not matched to a gene. CDR3: CASSLGTGAFF. In DNA, the CDR3 is TGTGCCAGCAGCTTAGGGACAGGAGCTTTCTTT.

The gene calls are TRBV6-1 and TRBJ1-4; D uncertain. Trimming removed 0 bases at V and 7 bases at J, with 9 bases between. The germline V gene encodes CDR1 MNHNS and CDR2 SASEGT. This CDR3 contains 14 residues. The CDR3 is CASSEAGSGEKLFF. The CDR3 DNA is TGTGCCAGCAGTGAAGCAGGGAGTGGTGAAAAACTGTTTTTT.

This chain links TRBV29-1 with TRBJ1-4; 7 bases line up with TRBD1. Per the germline V gene, CDR1 is SQVTM and CDR2 is ANQGSEA. V lost 2 bases to trimming and J lost 6 bases; unmatched junction nucleotides: 3. This CDR3 comprises 13 residues. The CDR3, as DNA: TGCAGCGTTGAAACAGGGGTGCATGAAAAACTGTTTTTT. This encodes CSVETGVHEKLFF. Full variable domain (missing parts from reference TRBV29-1 and TRBJ1-4): SAVISQKPSRDICQRGTSLTIQCQVDSQVTMMFWYRQQPGQSLTLIATANQGSEATYESGFVIDKFPISRPNLTFSTLTVSNMSPEDSSIYLCSVETGVHEKLFFGSGTQLSVL.

The chain employs TRBV19 and TRBJ1-6, with D maybe TRBD1 (6 bases). V shed 5 bases and J shed 6 bases, with 17 bases lying between them. The CDR3 has 16 amino acids. The germline gives CDR1 LNHDA, CDR2 SQIVND (reference sequence). CDR3 in amino acids: CASSALLQGSNSPLHF. In DNA, the CDR3 is TGTGCCAGTAGTGCCCTTTTGCAGGGGAGTAATTCACCCCTCCACTTT. Full variable domain (remainder filled in from reference TRBV19 and TRBJ1-6): DGGITQSPKYLFRKEGQNVTLSCEQNLNHDAMYWYRQDPGQGLRLIYYSQIVNDFQKGDIAEGYSVSREKKESFPLTVTSAQKNPTAFYLCASSALLQGSNSPLHFGNGTRLTVT.

In DNA, the CDR3 is TGTGCCAGCAGTTTATCGACCGGGGTTGAGACCCAGTACTTC. This translates into CASSLSTGVETQYF. The rearrangement uses TRBV27 and TRBJ2-5, with D possibly TRBD2 on 5 matching bases. This CDR3 is built from 14 residues. Per germline, CDR1 MNHEY and CDR2 SMNVEV (reference sequence). V dropped 0 bases and J dropped 5 bases, with 10 bases sitting between them.

The chain employs TRBV6-5 and TRBJ1-5, with D maybe TRBD1 (5 bases). The CDR3 contains 12 residues. Per the germline V gene, CDR1 is MNHEY and CDR2 is SVGAGI. V was cut by 9 bases and J by 6 bases, with 12 bases left in between. The CDR3 spells CASSRQFQPQHF. The CDR3 DNA reads TGTGCCAGTAGCCGACAGTTTCAGCCCCAGCATTTT.

The chain couples TRBV4-2 to TRBJ2-3; 9 positions match TRBD2. J was trimmed by 2 bases and V by 0 bases; bases with no gene match: 6. The germline V gene has CDR1 LGHNA and CDR2 YNFKEQ. The CDR3 totals 17 residues. CDR3 coding DNA: TGTGCCAGCAGCCAAGATTCCAGCGGGGGGCACACAGATACGCAGTATTTT. Encoded protein: CASSQDSSGGHTDTQYF.

CDR3 in DNA: TGCGCCAGCAGCGGGGGACAGGAGGGTTCACCCCTCCACTTT. Protein product: CASSGGQEGSPLHF. J is TRBJ1-6 and V is TRBV5-1; 8 bases line up with TRBD1. V gave up 4 bases and J gave up 9 bases; unmatched junction bases: 6. The CDR3 contains 14 residues. Germline assignment: CDR1 SGHRS and CDR2 YFSETQ.

V usage is TRBV15 and J usage is TRBJ1-5, with 7 bases identical to TRBD1. The germline CDR1 and CDR2 sequences are LNHNV and YYDKDF (reference sequence). The CDR3 has 14 residues. V trimming: 5 bases; J trimming: 6 bases; junction bases outside the gene matches: 7. DNA for the CDR3: TGTGCCACCAGCCGCAGGGGGGTATCTCAGCCCCAGCATTTT. This gives the protein CATSRRGVSQPQHF.

The rearrangement links TRBV6-6 to TRBJ1-2, with 7 bases matching TRBD1. This CDR3 is built from 13 residues. V dropped 7 bases and J dropped 4; count of bases not matched to a gene: 6. The germline V gene has CDR1 MNHNY and CDR2 SVGAGI (reference sequence). CDR3 loop: CASKETGSYGYTF. Written as DNA, the CDR3 is TGTGCCAGCAAGGAGACAGGGTCCTATGGCTACACCTTC.

This chain connects TRBV5-6 to TRBJ2-6; weak D call: TRBD1 (5 bases). Between the trimmed V and J ends, which lost 4 bases and 2 bases, there was a span of 13 bases. Germline-derived CDR1 and CDR2 are SGHDT and YYEEEE. The CDR3 is 16 residues long. The CDR3 reads CASSVAGFPGANVLTF. The CDR3 bases are TGTGCCAGCAGCGTGGCAGGGTTTCCTGGGGCCAACGTCCTGACTTTC.

This chain joins TRBV2 and TRBJ2-1, with 7 nucleotides matching TRBD1. Trimming removed 5 bases from V and 3 bases from J; junction bases left unmatched: 1. The length of the CDR3 is 13 residues. Germline V gene lookup returns CDR1 SNHLY and CDR2 FYNNEI. CDR3 residues: CASSRTGYNEQFF. The DNA of the CDR3 is TGTGCCAGCAGTCGGACAGGCTACAATGAGCAGTTCTTC.

The V and J genes are TRBV19 and TRBJ2-7, with 9 bases lining up with TRBD2. The CDR3 spans 18 residues. The V segment lost 8 bases and the J segment 5 bases; nucleotides outside the gene matches: 22. CDR1 and CDR2 from the germline V gene are LNHDA and SQIVND (reference sequence). The CDR3 DNA reads as TGTGCCAGTTCTCCTTCGAGCGGGGGGCTTATAGGGCAGGACGAGCAGTACTTC. Amino acids: CASSPSSGGLIGQDEQYF.

This clone appeared once. The chain couples TRBV27 to TRBJ1-6; D is perhaps TRBD1 (5 bases). V was trimmed by 3 bases and J by 7 bases, leaving 10 bases between them. The CDR3 contains 14 residues. Germline V lookup: CDR1 MNHEY, CDR2 SMNVEV (reference sequence). CDR3 protein: CASSLGSGNSPLHF. CDR3 coding DNA: TGTGCCAGCAGTTTGGGGTCAGGGAATTCACCCCTCCACTTT.

The gene calls are TRBV7-9 and TRBJ1-5; D gene ambiguous. The germline V gene encodes CDR1 SEHNR and CDR2 FQNEAQ (reference sequence). Trimming pared 4 bases from V and 2 bases from J, leaving 12 bases between. CDR3 length: 15 residues. The CDR3 region has the DNA TGTGCCAGCAGCTCAGCCCGGGTGGGCAATCAGCCCCAGCATTTT. It yields the protein CASSSARVGNQPQHF.

The V gene is TRBV7-9, the J gene TRBJ1-2; 7 bases line up with TRBD1. This CDR3 is 13 amino acids long. Germline CDR1 SEHNR, CDR2 FQNEAQ (reference sequence). J was trimmed by 5 bases and V by 3 bases; bases with no gene match: 3. This CDR3 is CASSLGQRYGYTF. The CDR3 DNA reads TGTGCCAGCAGCTTGGGACAGAGGTATGGCTACACCTTC. Together with reference TRBV7-9 and TRBJ1-2, the CDR3 gives the full variable domain: DTGVSQNPRHKITKRGQNVTFRCDPISEHNRLYWYRQTLGQGPEFLTYFQNEAQLEKSRLLSDRFSAERPKGSFSTLEIQRTEQGDSAMYLCASSLGQRYGYTFGSGTRLTVV.

This clone was seen just once. This rearrangement joins TRBV18 to TRBJ2-5; D not resolved. The V end lost 0 bases, the J end lost 3 bases, and 8 bases lay between the germline ends. CDR3 length: 14 amino acids. Per germline, CDR1 KGHSH and CDR2 LQKENI. CDR3 sequence reads: CASSPPGVEETQYF. The CDR3 DNA reads TGTGCCAGCTCACCACCGGGCGTTGAAGAGACCCAGTACTTC.

The chain recombines TRBV29-1 with TRBJ1-1; 7 bases agree with TRBD1. V lost 7 bases, J lost 4 bases, and 6 bases stayed unmatched. The CDR3 consists of 12 residues. Germline loops: CDR1 SQVTM, CDR2 ANQGSEA. CDR3: CSARSGGTEAFF. In nucleotides, the CDR3 is TGCAGCGCACGCTCAGGGGGCACTGAAGCTTTCTTT.

This clone was counted once. The genes are TRBV7-2 and TRBJ1-2; D is undetermined. V lost 5 bases to trimming and J lost 8 bases, with 15 bases between them. Germline CDR1 SGHTA, CDR2 FQGNSA. This CDR3 contains 13 residues. CDR3 in DNA: TGTGCCAGCAGCGTCCCCGGGGTAGGGGGCTACACCTTC. Translated: CASSVPGVGGYTF.